This entry describes one T cell receptor (beta chain). No antigen is known for it. This sample stems from a study of cytomegalovirus exposure and HLA in healthy donors. The CDR3 has 15 amino acids. V trimming: 7 bases; J trimming: 7 bases; junction bases outside the gene matches: 8. The V gene's germline CDR1 is SNHLY and CDR2 FYNNEI. The study drew the donors from its approximately 110-subject validation cohort, separate from the approximately 700-subject first cohort. Assay: immunoSEQ multiplex PCR; the TCRdb copy retains only in-frame clones and omits some. This sample yields around 140,000 clones, of which about 91% are seen a single time; 1% to 1.5% belongs to the top ten. Study-wide results and limits: In vitro checks showed that a few CMV-associated chains really do target CMV antigens. While the bulk of TCR sequences proved rare, some public TCRs turned up in many donors.

The rearrangement links TRBV2 to TRBJ1-5, with 12 bases aligning to TRBD1. Source material: PBMCs. This clonotype originated in a young woman in good health and CMV-seronegative. This CDR3 is CASTEGTGGRQPQHF. The CDR3 region has the DNA TGTGCCAGCACCGAAGGGACAGGGGGCCGGCAGCCCCAGCATTTT. Based on the CDR3 plus reference TRBV2 and TRBJ1-5, the full variable domain is EPEVTQTPSHQVTQMGQEVILRCVPISNHLYFYWYRQILGQKVEFLVSFYNNEISEKSEIFDDQFSVERPDGSNFTLKIRSTKLEDSAMYFCASTEGTGGRQPQHFGDGTRLSIL.